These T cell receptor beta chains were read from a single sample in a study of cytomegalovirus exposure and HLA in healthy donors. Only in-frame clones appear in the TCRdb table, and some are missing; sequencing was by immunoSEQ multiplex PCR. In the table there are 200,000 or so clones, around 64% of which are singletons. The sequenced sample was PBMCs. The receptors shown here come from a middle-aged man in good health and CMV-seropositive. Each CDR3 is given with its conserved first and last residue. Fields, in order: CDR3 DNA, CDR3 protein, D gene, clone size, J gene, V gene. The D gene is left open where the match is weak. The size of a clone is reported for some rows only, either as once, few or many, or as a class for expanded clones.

cdr3_nt: TGCGCCAGCAGCCAGGACAGATCGGTAGGACTAGGTGGTTTCGATACGCAGTATTTT
cdr3_aa: CASSQDRSVGLGGFDTQYF
d_call: -
clone_size: few
j_call: TRBJ2-3
v_call: TRBV4-3

cdr3_nt: TGTGCCATCCAGACAGACTCCTACGAGCAGTACTTC
cdr3_aa: CAIQTDSYEQYF
d_call: -
clone_size: -
j_call: TRBJ2-7
v_call: TRBV10-3

cdr3_nt: TGTGCCAGCAGCGTAGGTTGGACTAGCGGTTACAATGAGCAGTTCTTC
cdr3_aa: CASSVGWTSGYNEQFF
d_call: TRBD2
clone_size: -
j_call: TRBJ2-1
v_call: TRBV9

cdr3_nt: TGCGCCAGCAGCCAAGTACCGGGGGTTACAGATACGCAGTATTTT
cdr3_aa: CASSQVPGVTDTQYF
d_call: -
clone_size: -
j_call: TRBJ2-3
v_call: TRBV4-1

cdr3_nt: TGCGCCAGCAGCCCGACTAGCGGGGGGGCCGATGAGCAGTTCTTC
cdr3_aa: CASSPTSGGADEQFF
d_call: TRBD2
clone_size: -
j_call: TRBJ2-1
v_call: TRBV4-1

cdr3_nt: TGTGCCAGCAGCTTTGACAGGGGAGATGATGGCTACACCTTC
cdr3_aa: CASSFDRGDDGYTF
d_call: TRBD1
clone_size: -
j_call: TRBJ1-2
v_call: TRBV5-4

cdr3_nt: TGTGCCAGCAGCCACGACACACTCTACGAGCAGTACTTC
cdr3_aa: CASSHDTLYEQYF
d_call: -
clone_size: -
j_call: TRBJ2-7
v_call: TRBV5-4

cdr3_nt: TGTGCCACCAGCAGGGGCCAGGCCAGCTCCTACGAGCAGTACTTC
cdr3_aa: CATSRGQASSYEQYF
d_call: -
clone_size: -
j_call: TRBJ2-7
v_call: TRBV15

cdr3_nt: TGTGCCAGCAGTTACTCATCCGGAGGGGGCAAGACTGAGCAGTTCTTC
cdr3_aa: CASSYSSGGGKTEQFF
d_call: -
clone_size: -
j_call: TRBJ2-1
v_call: TRBV6-5

cdr3_nt: TGTGCCAGTAGAATCACGGGACAGGGTCGGGGTAACACTGAAGCTTTCTTT
cdr3_aa: CASRITGQGRGNTEAFF
d_call: TRBD1
clone_size: once
j_call: TRBJ1-1
v_call: TRBV19

cdr3_nt: TGTTCCGGGTGGACTAGCGGGGGGACATGGGACACCGGGGAGCTGTTTTTT
cdr3_aa: CSGWTSGGTWDTGELFF
d_call: TRBD2
clone_size: -
j_call: TRBJ2-2
v_call: TRBV7-9

cdr3_nt: TGTGCCAGCAGTGAAGTTTATCCCCCTGAGCAGTTCTTC
cdr3_aa: CASSEVYPPEQFF
d_call: -
clone_size: -
j_call: TRBJ2-1
v_call: TRBV6-1

cdr3_nt: TGTGCCAGCAGCTTAGCGAGCCTTTTGGGCAGAGGGGCCAACGTCCTGACTTTC
cdr3_aa: CASSLASLLGRGANVLTF
d_call: -
clone_size: -
j_call: TRBJ2-6
v_call: TRBV7-9

cdr3_nt: TGTGCCAGCAGTTTAGCAGGGAGGGGCAATCAGCCCCAGCATTTT
cdr3_aa: CASSLAGRGNQPQHF
d_call: -
clone_size: few
j_call: TRBJ1-5
v_call: TRBV28

cdr3_nt: TGTGCCAGCCGAGGGCCCGCTGAAGCTTTCTTT
cdr3_aa: CASRGPAEAFF
d_call: -
clone_size: -
j_call: TRBJ1-1
v_call: TRBV25-1

cdr3_nt: TGTGCCAGCACAAAAGATGGGACTTCCTCTGGAAACACCATATATTTT
cdr3_aa: CASTKDGTSSGNTIYF
d_call: -
clone_size: -
j_call: TRBJ1-3
v_call: TRBV19

cdr3_nt: TGTGCCAGTAGTTGGAGCCTGGAGGACAATCAGCCCCAGCATTTT
cdr3_aa: CASSWSLEDNQPQHF
d_call: -
clone_size: -
j_call: TRBJ1-5
v_call: TRBV19

cdr3_nt: TGCGCCAGCAGTCACCTCCCCCCGCGACAGGAGGAATCCTACGAGCAGTACTTC
cdr3_aa: CASSHLPPRQEESYEQYF
d_call: -
clone_size: -
j_call: TRBJ2-7
v_call: TRBV23-1

cdr3_nt: TGTGCCAGCAGCGGACGAACGGGTGGAATAGGGAACACTGAAGCTTTCTTT
cdr3_aa: CASSGRTGGIGNTEAFF
d_call: -
clone_size: -
j_call: TRBJ1-1
v_call: TRBV9

cdr3_nt: TGCGCCAGCCTAGGCCGGGACTACGTATACGAGCAGTACTTC
cdr3_aa: CASLGRDYVYEQYF
d_call: TRBD2
clone_size: -
j_call: TRBJ2-7
v_call: TRBV5-1

cdr3_nt: TGCGCCAGCAGCCAAGGACTAGCGGGGGGATTTGCAGATACGCAGTATTTT
cdr3_aa: CASSQGLAGGFADTQYF
d_call: TRBD2
clone_size: -
j_call: TRBJ2-3
v_call: TRBV4-3

cdr3_nt: TGTGCCATGCGGGATTTGAACACTGAAGCTTTCTTT
cdr3_aa: CAMRDLNTEAFF
d_call: -
clone_size: -
j_call: TRBJ1-1
v_call: TRBV10-3

cdr3_nt: TGTGCCAGCAGTTTAGGCGGAACAGGGGGCGAGCAGTACTTC
cdr3_aa: CASSLGGTGGEQYF
d_call: TRBD1
clone_size: -
j_call: TRBJ2-7
v_call: TRBV27

cdr3_nt: TGTGCCAGCAGTTTTGCGAGCGGAGCTTACGAGCAGTACTTC
cdr3_aa: CASSFASGAYEQYF
d_call: -
clone_size: -
j_call: TRBJ2-7
v_call: TRBV28

cdr3_nt: TGTGCCAGTACAAGGGGATATGGCTACACCTTC
cdr3_aa: CASTRGYGYTF
d_call: -
clone_size: once
j_call: TRBJ1-2
v_call: TRBV19

cdr3_nt: TGTGCCAGCAGCCCCTCGGGACATCCTCAAGAGACCCAGTACTTC
cdr3_aa: CASSPSGHPQETQYF
d_call: -
clone_size: -
j_call: TRBJ2-5
v_call: TRBV9

cdr3_nt: TGCAGCGTTACGCAGGTTACAGATACGCAGTATTTT
cdr3_aa: CSVTQVTDTQYF
d_call: -
clone_size: few
j_call: TRBJ2-3
v_call: TRBV29-1

cdr3_nt: TGTGCCAGCAGTTACCCTGAGACCCAGTACTTC
cdr3_aa: CASSYPETQYF
d_call: -
clone_size: -
j_call: TRBJ2-5
v_call: TRBV6-5

cdr3_nt: TGTGCCACCGCCCGGGACTCACAAGGGGATGAGCAGTTCTTC
cdr3_aa: CATARDSQGDEQFF
d_call: -
clone_size: -
j_call: TRBJ2-1
v_call: TRBV6-4

cdr3_nt: TGTGCCAGCATTATACCAGGGGTGAACACTGAAGCTTTCTTT
cdr3_aa: CASIIPGVNTEAFF
d_call: -
clone_size: -
j_call: TRBJ1-1
v_call: TRBV6-6

cdr3_nt: TGTGCCAGCAGTTACTCCGACCTGGGAGTGGCTTTCTTT
cdr3_aa: CASSYSDLGVAFF
d_call: -
clone_size: few
j_call: TRBJ1-1
v_call: TRBV6-6

cdr3_nt: TGTGCCAGCAGCCCTTATAATAATTCACCCCTCCACTTT
cdr3_aa: CASSPYNNSPLHF
d_call: -
clone_size: -
j_call: TRBJ1-6
v_call: TRBV5-8

cdr3_nt: TGTGCCAGCAGCATGCGGGGACAGGGGAACTATGGCTACACCTTC
cdr3_aa: CASSMRGQGNYGYTF
d_call: TRBD1
clone_size: few
j_call: TRBJ1-2
v_call: TRBV5-5

cdr3_nt: TGCGCCAGCAGCCCCCAAAAAGGGGCGGGGGGGCTCCACGAGCAGTACTTC
cdr3_aa: CASSPQKGAGGLHEQYF
d_call: TRBD2
clone_size: -
j_call: TRBJ2-7
v_call: TRBV4-3

cdr3_nt: TGTGCCAGCAGCCCCCAGGGACTTCAGCCCCAGCATTTT
cdr3_aa: CASSPQGLQPQHF
d_call: -
clone_size: -
j_call: TRBJ1-5
v_call: TRBV28

cdr3_nt: TGTTCCAGCAGCGTCGAAGCCCCAGAGACCCAGTACTTC
cdr3_aa: CSSSVEAPETQYF
d_call: -
clone_size: -
j_call: TRBJ2-5
v_call: TRBV7-9

cdr3_nt: TGTGCCAGCAGCCAAGTTTTGCGGGGGGACTACAATGAGCAGTTCTTC
cdr3_aa: CASSQVLRGDYNEQFF
d_call: TRBD2
clone_size: -
j_call: TRBJ2-1
v_call: TRBV4-2

cdr3_nt: TGCGCCAGCAGCCAAGAACGGGGCTACGAGCAGTACTTC
cdr3_aa: CASSQERGYEQYF
d_call: -
clone_size: few
j_call: TRBJ2-7
v_call: TRBV4-1

cdr3_nt: TGCGCCAGCAGCCAGTCAGGGGGCGCGGGGAGCTCCTATAATTCACCCCTCCACTTT
cdr3_aa: CASSQSGGAGSSYNSPLHF
d_call: TRBD1
clone_size: -
j_call: TRBJ1-6
v_call: TRBV4-3

cdr3_nt: TGTGCCAGCAGCTCCGAACATAGCAATCAGCCCCAGCATTTT
cdr3_aa: CASSSEHSNQPQHF
d_call: -
clone_size: few
j_call: TRBJ1-5
v_call: TRBV7-8

cdr3_nt: TGTGCCAGCAGCTTAGTAATTCTCCCGGGACAGGGGGCCCACGAGCAGTACTTC
cdr3_aa: CASSLVILPGQGAHEQYF
d_call: TRBD1
clone_size: -
j_call: TRBJ2-7
v_call: TRBV7-8

cdr3_nt: TGTGCCAGCAGTCCCCGACAGGGGGCAATTGGCTACACCTTC
cdr3_aa: CASSPRQGAIGYTF
d_call: TRBD1
clone_size: -
j_call: TRBJ1-2
v_call: TRBV27

cdr3_nt: TGCGCCAGCAGCAACCCGAGCTCCTACAATGAGCAGTTCTTC
cdr3_aa: CASSNPSSYNEQFF
d_call: -
clone_size: -
j_call: TRBJ2-1
v_call: TRBV5-1

cdr3_nt: TGTGCCAGCAAAAGAACAGGGAACGAGCAGTACTTC
cdr3_aa: CASKRTGNEQYF
d_call: -
clone_size: -
j_call: TRBJ2-7
v_call: TRBV6-5

cdr3_nt: TGTGCCAGCAGCTTAGAGGGGCCCGGCGGGACCTACGAGCAGTACTTC
cdr3_aa: CASSLEGPGGTYEQYF
d_call: -
clone_size: -
j_call: TRBJ2-7
v_call: TRBV11-2

cdr3_nt: TGTGCCAGCAGTGAAGGGAACAGGGTGGAGACCCAGTACTTC
cdr3_aa: CASSEGNRVETQYF
d_call: -
clone_size: -
j_call: TRBJ2-5
v_call: TRBV2